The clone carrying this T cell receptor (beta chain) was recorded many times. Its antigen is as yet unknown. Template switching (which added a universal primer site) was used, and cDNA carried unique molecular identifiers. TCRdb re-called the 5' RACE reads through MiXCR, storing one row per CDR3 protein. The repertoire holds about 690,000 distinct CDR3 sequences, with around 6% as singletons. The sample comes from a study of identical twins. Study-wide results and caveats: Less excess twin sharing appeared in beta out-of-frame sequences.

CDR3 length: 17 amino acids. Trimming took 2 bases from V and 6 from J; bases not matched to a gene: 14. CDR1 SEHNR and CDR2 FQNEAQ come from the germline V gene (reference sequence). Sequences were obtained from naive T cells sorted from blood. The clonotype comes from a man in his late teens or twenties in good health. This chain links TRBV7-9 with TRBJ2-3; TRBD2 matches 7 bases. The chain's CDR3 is CASSLPRASGSSDTQYF. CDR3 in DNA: TGTGCCAGCAGCTTACCCCGGGCTAGCGGATCTAGCGATACGCAGTATTTT.